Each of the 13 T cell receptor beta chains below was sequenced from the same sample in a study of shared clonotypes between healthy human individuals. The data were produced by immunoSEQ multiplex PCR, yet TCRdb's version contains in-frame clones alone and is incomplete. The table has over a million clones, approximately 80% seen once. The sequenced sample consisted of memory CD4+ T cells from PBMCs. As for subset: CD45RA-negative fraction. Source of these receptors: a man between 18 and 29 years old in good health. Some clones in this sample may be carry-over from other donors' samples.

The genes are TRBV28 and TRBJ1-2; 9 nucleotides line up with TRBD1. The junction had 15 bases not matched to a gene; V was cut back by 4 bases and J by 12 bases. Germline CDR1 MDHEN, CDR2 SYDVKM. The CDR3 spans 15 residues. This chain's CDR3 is CASSSSLQGARLDTF. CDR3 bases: TGTGCCAGCAGTTCCTCCCTACAGGGGGCGAGGCTGGACACCTTC.

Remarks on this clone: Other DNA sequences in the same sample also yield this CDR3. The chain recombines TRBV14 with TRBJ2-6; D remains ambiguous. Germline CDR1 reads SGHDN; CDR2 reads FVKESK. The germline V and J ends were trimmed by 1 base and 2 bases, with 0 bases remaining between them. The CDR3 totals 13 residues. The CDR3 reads CASSQAGANVLTF. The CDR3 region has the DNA TGTGCCAGCAGCCAAGCTGGGGCCAACGTCCTGACTTTC.

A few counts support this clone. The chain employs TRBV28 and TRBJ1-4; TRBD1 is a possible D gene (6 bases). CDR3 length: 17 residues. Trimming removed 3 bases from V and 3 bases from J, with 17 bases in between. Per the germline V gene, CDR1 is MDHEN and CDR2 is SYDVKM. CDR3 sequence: CASSFLGAASSNEKLFF. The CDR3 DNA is TGTGCCAGCAGTTTTTTGGGGGCAGCCTCCTCTAATGAAAAACTGTTTTTT. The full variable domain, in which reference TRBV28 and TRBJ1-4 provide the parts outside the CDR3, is DVKVTQSSRYLVKRTGEKVFLECVQDMDHENMFWYRQDPGLGLRLIYFSYDVKMKEKGDIPEGYSVSREKKERFSLILESASTNQTSMYLCASSFLGAASSNEKLFFGSGTQLSVL.

This chain's CDR3 is CASSFTGAGEQYF. CDR3 DNA sequence: TGTGCCAGCAGCTTTACAGGCGCGGGCGAGCAGTACTTC. The chain employs TRBV11-2 and TRBJ2-7; either TRBD1 or TRBD2 may supply D (5 bases each). Germline-derived CDR1 and CDR2 are SGHAT and FQNNGV. Trimming left V 3 bases short and J 6 bases short, with 12 bases between. This CDR3 has 13 residues.

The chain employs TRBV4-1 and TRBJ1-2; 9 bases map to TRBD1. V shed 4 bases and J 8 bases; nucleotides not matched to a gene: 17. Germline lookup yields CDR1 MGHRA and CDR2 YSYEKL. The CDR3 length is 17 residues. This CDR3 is CASSLRGGQGIKSGYTF. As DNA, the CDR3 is TGCGCCAGCAGCCTCAGGGGCGGACAGGGGATCAAGAGCGGCTACACCTTC.

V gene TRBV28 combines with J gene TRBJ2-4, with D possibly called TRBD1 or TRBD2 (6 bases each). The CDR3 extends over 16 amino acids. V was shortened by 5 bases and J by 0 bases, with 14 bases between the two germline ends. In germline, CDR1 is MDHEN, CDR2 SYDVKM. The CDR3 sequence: CASSRTGTLAKNIQYF. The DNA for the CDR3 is TGTGCCAGCAGTCGAACAGGGACTCTAGCCAAAAACATTCAGTACTTC.

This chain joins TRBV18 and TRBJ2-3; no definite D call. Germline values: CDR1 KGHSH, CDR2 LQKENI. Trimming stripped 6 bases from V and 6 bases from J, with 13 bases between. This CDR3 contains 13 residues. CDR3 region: CASSLPSLDTQYF. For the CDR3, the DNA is TGTGCCAGCTCCCTACCAAGCCTTGATACGCAGTATTTT.

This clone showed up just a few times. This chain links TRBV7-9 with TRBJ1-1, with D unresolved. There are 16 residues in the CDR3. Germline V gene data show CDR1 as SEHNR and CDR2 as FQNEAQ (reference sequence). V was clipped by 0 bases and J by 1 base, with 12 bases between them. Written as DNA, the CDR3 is TGTGCCAGCAGCTTAGCGGCGAGCTCATCGAACACTGAAGCTTTCTTT. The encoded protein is CASSLAASSSNTEAFF.

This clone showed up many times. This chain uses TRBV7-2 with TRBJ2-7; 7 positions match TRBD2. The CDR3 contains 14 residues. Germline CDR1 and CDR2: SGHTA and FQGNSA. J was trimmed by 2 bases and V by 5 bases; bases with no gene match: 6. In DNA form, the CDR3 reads TGTGCCAGCAGCGATACAGGACTAGCCTACGAGCAGTACTTC. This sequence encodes CASSDTGLAYEQYF.

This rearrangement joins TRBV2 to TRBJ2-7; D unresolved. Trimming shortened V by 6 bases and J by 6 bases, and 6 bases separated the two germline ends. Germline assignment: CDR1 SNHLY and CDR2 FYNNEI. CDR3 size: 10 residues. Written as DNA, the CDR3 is TGTGCCAGCAGGGCCAGCGAGCAGTACTTC. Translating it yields CASRASEQYF.

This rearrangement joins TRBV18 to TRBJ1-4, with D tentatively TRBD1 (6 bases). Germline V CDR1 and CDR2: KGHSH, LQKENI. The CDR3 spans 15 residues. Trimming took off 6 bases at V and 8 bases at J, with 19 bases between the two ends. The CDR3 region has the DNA TGTGCCAGCTCCCCCGGACAGCCCCCAGGAGAAAAACTGTTTTTT. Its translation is CASSPGQPPGEKLFF.

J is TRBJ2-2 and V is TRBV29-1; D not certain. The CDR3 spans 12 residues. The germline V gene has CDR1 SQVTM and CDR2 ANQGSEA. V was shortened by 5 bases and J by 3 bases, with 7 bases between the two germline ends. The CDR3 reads CSVLWDTGELFF. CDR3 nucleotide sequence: TGCAGCGTTCTCTGGGACACCGGGGAGCTGTTTTTT.

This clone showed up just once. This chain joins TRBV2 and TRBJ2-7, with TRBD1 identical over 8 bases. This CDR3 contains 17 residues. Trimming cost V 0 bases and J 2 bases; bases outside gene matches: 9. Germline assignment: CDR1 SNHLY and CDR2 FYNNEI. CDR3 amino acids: CASSEARSGQGAYEQYF. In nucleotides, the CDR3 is TGTGCCAGCAGTGAAGCGCGGTCAGGACAGGGCGCCTACGAGCAGTACTTC.